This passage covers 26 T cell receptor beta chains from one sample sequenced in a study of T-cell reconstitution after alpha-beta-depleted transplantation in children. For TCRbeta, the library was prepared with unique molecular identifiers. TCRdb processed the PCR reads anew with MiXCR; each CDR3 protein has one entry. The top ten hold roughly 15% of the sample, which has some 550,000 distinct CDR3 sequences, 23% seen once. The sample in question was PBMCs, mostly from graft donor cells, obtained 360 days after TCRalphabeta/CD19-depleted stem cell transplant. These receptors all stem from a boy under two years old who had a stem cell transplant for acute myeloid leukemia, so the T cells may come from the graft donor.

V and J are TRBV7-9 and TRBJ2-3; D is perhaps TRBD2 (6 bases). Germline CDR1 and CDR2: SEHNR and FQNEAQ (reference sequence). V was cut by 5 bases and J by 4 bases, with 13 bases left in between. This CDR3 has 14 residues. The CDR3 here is CASSGGTRADTQYF. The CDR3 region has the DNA TGTGCCAGCAGCGGGGGGACCCGGGCAGATACGCAGTATTTT.

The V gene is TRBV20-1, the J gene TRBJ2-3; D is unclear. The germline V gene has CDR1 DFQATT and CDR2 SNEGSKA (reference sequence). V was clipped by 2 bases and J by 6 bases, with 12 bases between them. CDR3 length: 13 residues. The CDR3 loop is CSARTYKVDTQYF. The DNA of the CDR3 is TGCAGTGCTAGAACCTACAAGGTCGATACGCAGTATTTT.

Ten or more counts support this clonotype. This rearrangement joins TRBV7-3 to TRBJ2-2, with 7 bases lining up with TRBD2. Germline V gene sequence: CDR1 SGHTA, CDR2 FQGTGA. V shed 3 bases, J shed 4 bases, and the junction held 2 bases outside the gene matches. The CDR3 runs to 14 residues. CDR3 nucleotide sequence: TGTGCCAGCAGCTTCGGGGAGGGCACCGGGGAGCTGTTTTTT. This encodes CASSFGEGTGELFF.

The CDR3 region has the DNA TGTGCCAGCTTTCCGGCAGGCGGGGATGAGCAGTTCTTC. Translating it yields CASFPAGGDEQFF. The chain recombines TRBV5-6 with TRBJ2-1, with D tentatively TRBD2 (6 bases). Trimming removed 7 bases at V and 8 bases at J, with 16 bases between. Per the germline V gene, CDR1 is SGHDT and CDR2 is YYEEEE. This CDR3 has 13 amino acids.

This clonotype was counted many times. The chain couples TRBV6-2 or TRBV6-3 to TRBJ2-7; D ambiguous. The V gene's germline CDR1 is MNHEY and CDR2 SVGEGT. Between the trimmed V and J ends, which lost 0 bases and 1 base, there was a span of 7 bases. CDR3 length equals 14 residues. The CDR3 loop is CASSYSAVSYEQYF. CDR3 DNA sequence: TGTGCCAGCAGTTACTCGGCAGTTTCCTACGAGCAGTACTTC.

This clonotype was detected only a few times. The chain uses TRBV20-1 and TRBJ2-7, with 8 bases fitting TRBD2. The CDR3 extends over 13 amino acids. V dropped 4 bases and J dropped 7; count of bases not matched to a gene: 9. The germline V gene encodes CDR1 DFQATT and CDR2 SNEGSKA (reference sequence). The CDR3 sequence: CSATTGGPWEQYF. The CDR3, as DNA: TGCAGTGCTACGACGGGGGGGCCTTGGGAGCAGTACTTC.

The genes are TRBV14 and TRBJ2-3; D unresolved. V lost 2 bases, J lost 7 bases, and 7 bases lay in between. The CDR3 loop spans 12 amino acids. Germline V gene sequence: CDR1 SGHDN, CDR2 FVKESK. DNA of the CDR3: TGTGCCAGCAGCCAATTTTGGAATACGCAGTATTTT. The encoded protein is CASSQFWNTQYF.

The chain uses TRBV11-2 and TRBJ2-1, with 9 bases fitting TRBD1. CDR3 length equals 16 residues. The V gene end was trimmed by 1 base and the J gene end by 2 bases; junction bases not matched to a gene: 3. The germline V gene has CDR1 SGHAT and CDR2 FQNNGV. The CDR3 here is CASSLGGQGTYNEQFF. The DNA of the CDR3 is TGTGCCAGCAGCTTAGGGGGACAGGGCACCTACAATGAGCAGTTCTTC.

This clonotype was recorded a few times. In nucleotides, the CDR3 is TGTGCCAGCAGCTCCTTGACTAGCGGGGCCCGAGAGACCCAGTACTTC. Protein product: CASSSLTSGARETQYF. The chain carries TRBV12-3 or TRBV12-4 and TRBJ2-5; TRBD2 agrees at 11 bases. After removal of 6 bases from V and 4 bases from J, the junction contained 10 bases not matched to a gene. The CDR3 is 16 residues long.

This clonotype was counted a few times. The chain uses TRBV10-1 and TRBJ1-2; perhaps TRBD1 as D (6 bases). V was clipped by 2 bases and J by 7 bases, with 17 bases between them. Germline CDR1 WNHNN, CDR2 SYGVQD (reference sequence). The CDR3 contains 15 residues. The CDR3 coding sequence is TGCGCCAGCAGTGAGGGGTCAGGGGAGGTGCGTGGCTACACCTTC. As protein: CASSEGSGEVRGYTF.

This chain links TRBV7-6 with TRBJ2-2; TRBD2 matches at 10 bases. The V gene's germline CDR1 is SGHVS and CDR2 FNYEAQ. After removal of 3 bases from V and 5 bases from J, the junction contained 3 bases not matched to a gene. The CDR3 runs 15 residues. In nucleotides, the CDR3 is TGTGCCAGCAGCTTGACTAGCGGGCCTACCGGGGAGCTGTTTTTT. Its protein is CASSLTSGPTGELFF.

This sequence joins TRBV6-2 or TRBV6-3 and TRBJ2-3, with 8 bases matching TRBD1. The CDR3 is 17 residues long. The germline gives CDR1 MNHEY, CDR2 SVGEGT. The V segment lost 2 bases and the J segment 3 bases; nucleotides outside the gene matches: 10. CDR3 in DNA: TGTGCCAGCAGTTACCGGACAGGGAGAGTTCATACAGATACGCAGTATTTT. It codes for CASSYRTGRVHTDTQYF.

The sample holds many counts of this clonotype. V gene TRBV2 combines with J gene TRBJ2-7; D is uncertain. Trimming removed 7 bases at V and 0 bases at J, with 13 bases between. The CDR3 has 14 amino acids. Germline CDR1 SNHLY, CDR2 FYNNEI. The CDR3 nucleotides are TGTGCCAGCACGGCGAAGCGCACCTCCTACGAGCAGTACGTC. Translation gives CASTAKRTSYEQYV.

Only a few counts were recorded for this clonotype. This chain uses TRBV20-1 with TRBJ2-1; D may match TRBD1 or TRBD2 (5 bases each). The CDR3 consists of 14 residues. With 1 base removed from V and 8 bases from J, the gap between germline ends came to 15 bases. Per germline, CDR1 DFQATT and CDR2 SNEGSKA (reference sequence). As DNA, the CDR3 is TGCAGTGCTAGAGGGGGGTACAAGAGGGATGAGCAGTTCTTC. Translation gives CSARGGYKRDEQFF.

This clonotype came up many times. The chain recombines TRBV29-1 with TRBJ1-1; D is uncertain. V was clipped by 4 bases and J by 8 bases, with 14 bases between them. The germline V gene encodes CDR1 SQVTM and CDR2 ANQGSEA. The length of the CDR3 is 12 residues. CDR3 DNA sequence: TGCAGCGTTGGGGGTAGGGTCCTGGAAGCTTTCTTT. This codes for CSVGGRVLEAFF.

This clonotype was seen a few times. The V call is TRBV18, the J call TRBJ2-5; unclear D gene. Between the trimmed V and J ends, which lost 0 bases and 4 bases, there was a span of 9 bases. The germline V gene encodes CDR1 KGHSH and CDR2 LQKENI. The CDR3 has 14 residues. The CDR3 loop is CASSPPYVGETQYF. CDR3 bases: TGTGCCAGCTCACCACCGTACGTCGGAGAGACCCAGTACTTC.

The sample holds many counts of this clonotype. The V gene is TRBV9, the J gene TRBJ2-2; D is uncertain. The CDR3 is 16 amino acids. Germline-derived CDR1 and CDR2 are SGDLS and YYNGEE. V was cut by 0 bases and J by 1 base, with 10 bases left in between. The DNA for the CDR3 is TGTGCCAGCAGCGTAGCTATCGGAATGAACACCGGGGAGCTGTTTTTT. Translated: CASSVAIGMNTGELFF.

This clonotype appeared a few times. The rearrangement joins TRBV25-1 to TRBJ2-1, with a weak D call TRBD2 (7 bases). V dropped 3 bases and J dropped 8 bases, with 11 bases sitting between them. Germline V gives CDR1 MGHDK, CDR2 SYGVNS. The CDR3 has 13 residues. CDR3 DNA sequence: TGTGCCAGCAGTGACCAGGGGAGGGATGAGCAGTTCTTC. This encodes CASSDQGRDEQFF.

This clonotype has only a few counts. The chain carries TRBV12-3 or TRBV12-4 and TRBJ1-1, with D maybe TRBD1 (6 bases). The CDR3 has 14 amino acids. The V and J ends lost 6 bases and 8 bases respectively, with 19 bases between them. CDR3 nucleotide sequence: TGTGCCAGCAGCCTCGGGGGACACAGGGCCGAAGCTTTCTTT. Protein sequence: CASSLGGHRAEAFF.

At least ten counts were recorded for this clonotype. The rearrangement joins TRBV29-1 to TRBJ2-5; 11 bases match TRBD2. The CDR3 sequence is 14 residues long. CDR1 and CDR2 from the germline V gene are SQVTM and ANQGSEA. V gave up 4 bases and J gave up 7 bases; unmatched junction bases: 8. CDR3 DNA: TGCAGCGTTGTGGGGCTAGCGGGGGGTGCGACCCAGTACTTC. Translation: CSVVGLAGGATQYF.

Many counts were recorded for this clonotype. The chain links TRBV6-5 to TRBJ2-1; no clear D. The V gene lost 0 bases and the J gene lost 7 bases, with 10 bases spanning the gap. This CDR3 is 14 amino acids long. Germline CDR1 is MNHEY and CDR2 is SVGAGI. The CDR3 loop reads CASSYSIGQNEQFF. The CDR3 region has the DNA TGTGCCAGCAGTTACTCGATTGGGCAAAATGAGCAGTTCTTC.

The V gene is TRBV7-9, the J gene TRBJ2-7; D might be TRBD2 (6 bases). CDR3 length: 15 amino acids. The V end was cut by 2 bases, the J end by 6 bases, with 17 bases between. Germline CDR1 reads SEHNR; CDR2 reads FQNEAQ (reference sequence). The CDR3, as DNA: TGTGCCAGCAGCTTAAGGGGAGGTTTCCAAAGCGAGCAGTACTTC. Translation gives CASSLRGGFQSEQYF.

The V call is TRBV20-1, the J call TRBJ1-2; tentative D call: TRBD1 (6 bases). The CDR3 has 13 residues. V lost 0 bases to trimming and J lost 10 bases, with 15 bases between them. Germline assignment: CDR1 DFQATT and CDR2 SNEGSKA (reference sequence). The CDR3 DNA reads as TGCAGTGCTAGAGATCGAGCGGGGGCTGCCTACACCTTC. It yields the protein CSARDRAGAAYTF.

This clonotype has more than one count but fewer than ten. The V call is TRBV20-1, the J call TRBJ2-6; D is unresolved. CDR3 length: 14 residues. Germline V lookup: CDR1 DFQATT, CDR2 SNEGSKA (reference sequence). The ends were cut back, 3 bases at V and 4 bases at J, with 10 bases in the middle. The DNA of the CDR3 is TGCAGTGCTAGCCCTGGGCCGGGGGCCAACGTCCTGACTTTC. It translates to CSASPGPGANVLTF.

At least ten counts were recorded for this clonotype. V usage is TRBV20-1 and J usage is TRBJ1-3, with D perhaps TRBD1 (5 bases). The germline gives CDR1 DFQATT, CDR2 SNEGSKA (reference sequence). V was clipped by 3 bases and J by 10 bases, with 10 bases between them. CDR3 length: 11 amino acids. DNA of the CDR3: TGCAGTGCTAGGTGGGAGGGGACCATATATTTT. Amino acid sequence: CSARWEGTIYF.

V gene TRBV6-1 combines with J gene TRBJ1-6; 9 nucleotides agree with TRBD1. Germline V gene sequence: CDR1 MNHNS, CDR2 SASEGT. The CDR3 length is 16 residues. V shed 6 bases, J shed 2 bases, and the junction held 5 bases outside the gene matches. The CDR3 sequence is CASSGQGRAYNSPLHF. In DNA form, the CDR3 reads TGTGCCAGCAGCGGACAGGGGAGGGCCTATAATTCACCCCTCCACTTT.